This T cell receptor beta chain was recovered during a study of blood T cell repertoires in COVID-19. Across the whole study: Specimens from acute and convalescent COVID-19 originated in the United States, Italy and Spain.

Here immunoSEQ multiplex PCR was the method, and the copy in TCRdb shows in-frame clones only, minus some. The profile shows around 90,000 clones, about 90% of them singletons. Germline V CDR1 and CDR2: MNHEY, SVGEGT. V was shortened by 5 bases and J by 6 bases, with 13 bases between the two germline ends. The CDR3 consists of 13 residues. The receptor was isolated from a male donor with acute or convalescent COVID-19. The sample was peripheral blood. This chain links TRBV6-2 or TRBV6-3 with TRBJ1-1; a possible D gene is TRBD1 (5 bases). DNA for the CDR3: TGTGCCAGCAGTCTTCTGCGGGGGGCTGAAGCTTTCTTT. It encodes CASSLLRGAEAFF.